This TCR beta chain appears in the sequencing data of a study of response to subunit inactivated influenza vaccine. TCRdb reprocessed the RT-PCR reads with MiXCR, giving one entry per CDR3 protein. Among approximately 570,000 distinct CDR3 sequences, less than 8% were seen once, and the ten largest hold 10% to 15%. About this clonotype: Antigen specificity is unknown.

Study-wide results and caveats: Authors suggested few new T cells are recruited by each seasonal influenza vaccination.

The junction had 14 bases not matched to a gene; V was cut back by 6 bases and J by 3 bases. CDR3 length equals 19 residues. CDR1 ENHRY and CDR2 SYGVKD come from the germline V gene. The sequence came from a man between 50 and 75 years old who received an inactivated influenza vaccine. This specimen consisted of PBMCs from blood, obtained around 25 months after vaccination. The genes are TRBV10-3 and TRBJ2-1; 13 nucleotides align to TRBD2. CDR3: CAISPGLAGVLVGYNEQFF. For the CDR3, the DNA is TGTGCCATCAGCCCAGGACTAGCGGGAGTTTTGGTAGGCTACAATGAGCAGTTCTTC.